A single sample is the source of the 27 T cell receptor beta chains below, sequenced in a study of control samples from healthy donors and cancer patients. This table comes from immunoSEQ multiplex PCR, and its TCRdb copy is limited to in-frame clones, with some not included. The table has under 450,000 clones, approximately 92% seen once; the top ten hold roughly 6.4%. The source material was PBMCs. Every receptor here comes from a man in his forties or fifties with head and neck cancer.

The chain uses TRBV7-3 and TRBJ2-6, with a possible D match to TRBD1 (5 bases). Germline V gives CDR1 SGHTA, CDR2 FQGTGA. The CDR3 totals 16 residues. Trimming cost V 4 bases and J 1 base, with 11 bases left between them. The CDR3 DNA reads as TGTGCCAGCAGCTCACCAACAGGATCTGGGGCCAACGTCCTGACTTTC. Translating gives CASSSPTGSGANVLTF. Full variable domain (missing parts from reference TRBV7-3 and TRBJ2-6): GAGVSQTPSNKVTEKGKYVELRCDPISGHTALYWYRQSLGQGPEFLIYFQGTGAADDSGLPNDRFFAVRPEGSVSTLKIQRTERGDSAVYLCASSSPTGSGANVLTFGAGSRLTVL.

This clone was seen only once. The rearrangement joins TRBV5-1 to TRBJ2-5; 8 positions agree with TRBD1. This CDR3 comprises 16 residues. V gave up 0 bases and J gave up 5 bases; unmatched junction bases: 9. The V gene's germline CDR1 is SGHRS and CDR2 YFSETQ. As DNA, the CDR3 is TGCGCCAGCAGCTTGGACCGGGGACAGGATTCGGAGACCCAGTACTTC. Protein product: CASSLDRGQDSETQYF. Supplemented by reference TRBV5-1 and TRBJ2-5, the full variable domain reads KAGVTQTPRYLIKTRGQQVTLSCSPISGHRSVSWYQQTPGQGLQFLFEYFSETQRNKGNFPGRFSGRQFSNSRSEMNVSTLELGDSALYLCASSLDRGQDSETQYFGPGTRLLVL.

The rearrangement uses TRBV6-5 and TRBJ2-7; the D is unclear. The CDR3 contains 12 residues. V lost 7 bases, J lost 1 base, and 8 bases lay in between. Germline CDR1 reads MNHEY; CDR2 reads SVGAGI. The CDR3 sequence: CASKGLSYEQYF. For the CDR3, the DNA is TGTGCCAGCAAAGGGCTTTCCTACGAGCAGTACTTC.

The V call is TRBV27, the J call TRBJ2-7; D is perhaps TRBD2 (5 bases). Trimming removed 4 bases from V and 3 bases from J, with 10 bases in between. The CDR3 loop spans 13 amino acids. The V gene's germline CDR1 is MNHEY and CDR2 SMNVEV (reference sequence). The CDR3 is CASSSGVNYEQYF. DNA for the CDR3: TGTGCCAGCAGTTCCGGGGTGAACTACGAGCAGTACTTC.

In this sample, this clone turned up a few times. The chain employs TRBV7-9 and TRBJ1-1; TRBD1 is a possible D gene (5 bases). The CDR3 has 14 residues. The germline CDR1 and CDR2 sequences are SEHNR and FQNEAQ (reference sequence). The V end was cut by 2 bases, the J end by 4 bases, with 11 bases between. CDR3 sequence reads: CASSLSQGTTEAFF. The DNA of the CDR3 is TGTGCCAGCAGCTTAAGTCAGGGTACCACTGAAGCTTTCTTT.

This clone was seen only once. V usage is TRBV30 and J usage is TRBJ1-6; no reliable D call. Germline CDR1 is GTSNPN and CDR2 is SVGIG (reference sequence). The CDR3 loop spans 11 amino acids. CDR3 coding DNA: TGTGCTTCTGGGTTCAATTCACCCCTCCACTTT. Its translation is CASGFNSPLHF.

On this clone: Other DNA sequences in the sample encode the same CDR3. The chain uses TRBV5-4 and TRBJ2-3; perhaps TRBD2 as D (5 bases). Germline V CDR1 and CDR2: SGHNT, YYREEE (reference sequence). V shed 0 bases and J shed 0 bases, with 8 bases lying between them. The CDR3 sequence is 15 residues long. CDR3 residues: CASSLGGPSTDTQYF. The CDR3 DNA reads TGTGCCAGCAGCTTGGGCGGGCCTAGCACAGATACGCAGTATTTT.

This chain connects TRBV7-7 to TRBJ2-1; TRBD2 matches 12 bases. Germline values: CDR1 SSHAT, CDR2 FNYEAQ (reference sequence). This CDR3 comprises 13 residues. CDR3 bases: TGTGCGGTACTAGCGGGGGGTAACAATGAGCAGTTCTTC. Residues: CAVLAGGNNEQFF.

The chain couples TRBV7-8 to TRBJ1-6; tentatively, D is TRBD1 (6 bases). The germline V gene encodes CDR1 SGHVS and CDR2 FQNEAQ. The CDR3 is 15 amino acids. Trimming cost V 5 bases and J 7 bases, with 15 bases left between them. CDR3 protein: CASSTLRTENSPLHF. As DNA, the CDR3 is TGTGCCAGCAGCACTCTTCGGACAGAAAATTCACCCCTCCACTTT.

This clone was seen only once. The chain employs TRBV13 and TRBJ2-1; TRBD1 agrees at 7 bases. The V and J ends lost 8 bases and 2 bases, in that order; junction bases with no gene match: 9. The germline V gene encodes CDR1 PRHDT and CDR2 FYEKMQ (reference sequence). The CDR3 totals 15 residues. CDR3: CASLNRDRPYNEQFF. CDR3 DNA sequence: TGTGCCAGCCTTAACCGGGACAGACCCTACAATGAGCAGTTCTTC.

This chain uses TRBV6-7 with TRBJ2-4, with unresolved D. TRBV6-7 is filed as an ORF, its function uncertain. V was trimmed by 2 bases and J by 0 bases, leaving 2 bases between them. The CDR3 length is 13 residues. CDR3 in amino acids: CASSYRAKNIQYF. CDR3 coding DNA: TGTGCCAGCAGTTACCGAGCCAAAAACATTCAGTACTTC.

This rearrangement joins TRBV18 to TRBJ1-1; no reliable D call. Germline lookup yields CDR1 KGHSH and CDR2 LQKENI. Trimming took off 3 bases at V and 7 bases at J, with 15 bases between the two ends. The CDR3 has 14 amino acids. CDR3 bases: TGTGCCAGCTCACCGGGTTCAGGAGAAGATGAAGCTTTCTTT. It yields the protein CASSPGSGEDEAFF.

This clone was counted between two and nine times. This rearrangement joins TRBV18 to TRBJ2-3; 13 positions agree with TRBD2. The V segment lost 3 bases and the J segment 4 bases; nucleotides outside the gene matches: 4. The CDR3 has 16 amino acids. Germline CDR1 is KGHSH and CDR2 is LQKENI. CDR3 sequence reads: CASSPGLAGVSDTQYF. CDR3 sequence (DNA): TGTGCCAGCTCACCTGGACTAGCGGGAGTATCAGATACGCAGTATTTT.

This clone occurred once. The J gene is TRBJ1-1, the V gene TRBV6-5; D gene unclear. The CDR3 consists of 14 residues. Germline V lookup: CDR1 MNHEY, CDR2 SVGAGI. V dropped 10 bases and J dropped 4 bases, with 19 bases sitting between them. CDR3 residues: CATHLLVRGTEAFF. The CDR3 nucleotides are TGTGCCACCCACCTCCTTGTAAGAGGCACTGAAGCTTTCTTT.

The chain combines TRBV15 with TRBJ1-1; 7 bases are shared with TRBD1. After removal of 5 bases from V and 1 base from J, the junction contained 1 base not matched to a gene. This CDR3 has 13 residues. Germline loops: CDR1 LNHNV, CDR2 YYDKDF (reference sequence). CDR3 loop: CATSGTANTEAFF. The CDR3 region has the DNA TGTGCCACCAGCGGGACAGCGAACACTGAAGCTTTCTTT.

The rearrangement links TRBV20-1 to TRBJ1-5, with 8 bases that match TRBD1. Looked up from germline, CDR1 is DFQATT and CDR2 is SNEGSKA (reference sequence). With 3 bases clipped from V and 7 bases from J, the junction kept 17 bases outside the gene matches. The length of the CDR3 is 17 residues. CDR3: CSASMGAGRGPRQPQHF. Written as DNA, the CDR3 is TGCAGTGCTAGTATGGGGGCCGGCAGGGGGCCCAGGCAGCCCCAGCATTTT.

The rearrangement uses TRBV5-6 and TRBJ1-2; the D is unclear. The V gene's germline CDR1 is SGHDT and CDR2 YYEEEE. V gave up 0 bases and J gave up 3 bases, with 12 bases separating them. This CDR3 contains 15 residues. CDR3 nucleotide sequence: TGTGCCAGCAGCTTGGGCTTCGCGCCCCACTATGGCTACACCTTC. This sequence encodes CASSLGFAPHYGYTF.

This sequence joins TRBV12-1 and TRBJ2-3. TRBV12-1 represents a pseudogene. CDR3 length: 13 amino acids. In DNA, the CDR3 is TGTGCCAGCCAAGATTCGAGTCTAAGGACGCAGTATTTT. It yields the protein CASQDSSLRTQYF.

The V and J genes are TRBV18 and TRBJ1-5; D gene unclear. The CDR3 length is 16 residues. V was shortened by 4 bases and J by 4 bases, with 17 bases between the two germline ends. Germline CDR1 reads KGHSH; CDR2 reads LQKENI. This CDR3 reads CASSLESSTINQPQHF. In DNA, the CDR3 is TGTGCCAGCTCACTGGAGAGCAGTACCATAAATCAGCCCCAGCATTTT.

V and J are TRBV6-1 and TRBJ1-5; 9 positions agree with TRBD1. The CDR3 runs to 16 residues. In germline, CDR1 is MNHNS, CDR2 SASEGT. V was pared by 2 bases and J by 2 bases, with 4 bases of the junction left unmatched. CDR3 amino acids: CASSEFWTGGNQPQHF. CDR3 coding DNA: TGTGCCAGCAGTGAATTTTGGACAGGGGGCAATCAGCCCCAGCATTTT.

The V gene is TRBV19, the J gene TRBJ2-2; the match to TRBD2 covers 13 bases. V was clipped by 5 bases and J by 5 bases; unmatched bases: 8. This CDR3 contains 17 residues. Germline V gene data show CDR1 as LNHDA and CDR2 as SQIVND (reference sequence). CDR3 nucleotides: TGTGCCAGTAGTTTCCAACTAGCGGGAGGGCCGACCGGGGAGCTGTTTTTT. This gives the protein CASSFQLAGGPTGELFF.

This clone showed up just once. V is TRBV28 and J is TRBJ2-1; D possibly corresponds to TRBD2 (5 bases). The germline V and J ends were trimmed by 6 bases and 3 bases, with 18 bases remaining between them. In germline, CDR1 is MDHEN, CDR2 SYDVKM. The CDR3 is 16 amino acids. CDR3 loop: CASRYPGKVDYNEQFF. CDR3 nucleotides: TGTGCCAGCAGATACCCCGGGAAGGTCGACTACAATGAGCAGTTCTTC.

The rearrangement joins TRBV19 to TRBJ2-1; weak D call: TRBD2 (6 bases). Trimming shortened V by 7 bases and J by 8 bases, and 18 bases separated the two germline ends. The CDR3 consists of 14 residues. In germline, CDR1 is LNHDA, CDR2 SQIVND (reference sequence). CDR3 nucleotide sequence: TGTGCCAGTATGGAACTAGCCCTGGGACATGAGCAGTTCTTC. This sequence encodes CASMELALGHEQFF.

CDR3 in amino acids: CASSRSTRRAKNIQYF. CDR3 nucleotides: TGTGCCAGCAGTCGATCGACCCGGCGGGCCAAAAACATTCAGTACTTC. V gene TRBV6-6 combines with J gene TRBJ2-4; no clear D. The CDR3 is 16 amino acids. Germline V gene lookup returns CDR1 MNHNY and CDR2 SVGAGI (reference sequence). Trimming pared 5 bases from V and 1 base from J, leaving 15 bases between.

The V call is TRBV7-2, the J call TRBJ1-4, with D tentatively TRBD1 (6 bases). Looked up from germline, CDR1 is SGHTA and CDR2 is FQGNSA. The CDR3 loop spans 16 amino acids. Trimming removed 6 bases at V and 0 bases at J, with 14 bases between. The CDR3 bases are TGTGCCAGCAGTCGGGGGGGGGCAACAACTAATGAAAAACTGTTTTTT. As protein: CASSRGGATTNEKLFF.

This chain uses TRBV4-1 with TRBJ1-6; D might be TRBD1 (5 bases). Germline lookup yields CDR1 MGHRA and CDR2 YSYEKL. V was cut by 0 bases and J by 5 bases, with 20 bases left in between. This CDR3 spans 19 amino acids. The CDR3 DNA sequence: TGCGCCAGCAGCCAAGATTTTCGGAGTCGGGGAGGGGATAATTCACCCCTCCACTTT. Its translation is CASSQDFRSRGGDNSPLHF.

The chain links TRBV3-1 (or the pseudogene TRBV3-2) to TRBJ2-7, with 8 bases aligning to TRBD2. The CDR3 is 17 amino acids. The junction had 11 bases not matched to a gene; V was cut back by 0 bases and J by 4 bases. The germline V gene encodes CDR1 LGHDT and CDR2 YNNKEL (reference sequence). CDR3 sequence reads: CASSQDPGLAGGYEQYF. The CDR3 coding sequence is TGTGCCAGCAGCCAAGATCCGGGATTGGCGGGGGGTTACGAGCAGTACTTC.